This T cell receptor beta chain was profiled in a study of T cells after yellow fever vaccination. Background on the study: Fractions of low cell number were prepared using SMART-Seq v4 Ultra Low Input. General observations from the study: Among primary-vaccination clones, most reappeared after the booster, at approximately 96% for CD4 and around 90% for CD8. Only a small proportion of the clonotypes turned up in both the CD4 and the CD8 compartments, likely arising from convergent recombination.

TCRdb fed the 5' RACE reads into MiXCR, producing one record per CDR3 protein. The sample holds some 350,000 distinct CDR3 sequences, 4.1% seen once. As regards this clonotype: The antigen is unknown.

After removal of 3 bases from V and 3 bases from J, the junction contained 10 bases not matched to a gene. CDR1 and CDR2 (germline): LGHNA, YSLEER. The CDR3 runs to 16 residues. The sequence came from a man aged 18-30 years who received the YFV17D yellow fever vaccine. The material was PBMCs, obtained 5 days after the yellow fever booster vaccination. The chain recombines TRBV4-3 with TRBJ1-1, with 7 positions matching TRBD1. DNA for the CDR3: TGCGCCAGCAGCCAGATTCCCCAGGGGGGGGACACTGAAGCTTTCTTT. Its translation is CASSQIPQGGDTEAFF.